The rows below give T cell receptor beta chains drawn from one sample of a study of T cells in Graves' hyperthyroidism and ophthalmopathy. In TCRdb, the multiplex PCR reads were re-called with MiXCR into one record per CDR3 protein. The table has hundreds of thousands of distinct CDR3 sequences, more than 15% seen once; the top ten hold 2.5% to 4%. What was sequenced was blood. Receptors originate from a woman aged 40 to 49 with Graves' ophthalmopathy. CDR3s include the opening cysteine and the closing phenylalanine or tryptophan. The order of the fields is J gene, V gene, CDR3 protein.

j_gene: TRBJ2-7; v_gene: TRBV20-1; CDR3aa: CSATGGSAYEQYF
j_gene: TRBJ2-1; v_gene: TRBV20-1; CDR3aa: CSARDGLAPYNEQFF
j_gene: TRBJ2-3; v_gene: TRBV2; CDR3aa: CASSRQGASTDTQYF
j_gene: TRBJ2-2; v_gene: TRBV6-1; CDR3aa: CASSSVLGTGELFF
j_gene: TRBJ1-5; v_gene: TRBV12-3/TRBV12-4; CDR3aa: CASSPDYDQPQHF
j_gene: TRBJ2-7; v_gene: TRBV5-8; CDR3aa: CASSPVAVASWASYEQYF
j_gene: TRBJ2-7; v_gene: TRBV10-3; CDR3aa: CAISDSGTSGYEQYF
j_gene: TRBJ2-3; v_gene: TRBV27; CDR3aa: CASSPRAGIDTQYF
j_gene: TRBJ2-7; v_gene: TRBV4-1; CDR3aa: CASSQDGSGGAYEQYF
j_gene: TRBJ1-2; v_gene: TRBV5-6; CDR3aa: CAGSLTIGVEANYGYTF
j_gene: TRBJ2-1; v_gene: TRBV29-1; CDR3aa: CSATSGSSYNEQFF
j_gene: TRBJ2-7; v_gene: TRBV6-2/TRBV6-3; CDR3aa: CASSYWTGNYEQYF
j_gene: TRBJ1-5; v_gene: TRBV30; CDR3aa: CAWSPFGQPQHF
j_gene: TRBJ2-1; v_gene: TRBV5-1; CDR3aa: CASSRPGSSSYNEQFF
j_gene: TRBJ1-2; v_gene: TRBV30; CDR3aa: CAWSVWTANYGYTF
j_gene: TRBJ1-3; v_gene: TRBV2; CDR3aa: CASRPQGVRNTIYF
j_gene: TRBJ2-7; v_gene: TRBV28; CDR3aa: CASSPTGGSSYEQYF
j_gene: TRBJ2-1; v_gene: TRBV27; CDR3aa: CASNKGQGAINEQFF
j_gene: TRBJ1-5; v_gene: TRBV6-1; CDR3aa: CASSRGHGQPQHF
j_gene: TRBJ2-7; v_gene: TRBV13; CDR3aa: CASSLVGLAGDVYEQYF
j_gene: TRBJ2-5; v_gene: TRBV11-2; CDR3aa: CASSLGGRGQETQYF
j_gene: TRBJ1-2; v_gene: TRBV5-6; CDR3aa: CASSLAGTDYGYTF
j_gene: TRBJ2-1; v_gene: TRBV9; CDR3aa: CASSPRLAGGYNEQFF
j_gene: TRBJ1-3; v_gene: TRBV6-1; CDR3aa: CASSEATGGSGNTIYF
j_gene: TRBJ2-7; v_gene: TRBV9; CDR3aa: CASSVTGTESYEQYF
j_gene: TRBJ2-1; v_gene: TRBV28; CDR3aa: CASSPGDRVVEQFF
j_gene: TRBJ1-2; v_gene: TRBV30; CDR3aa: CAWSGTGYGYTF
j_gene: TRBJ2-3; v_gene: TRBV4-1; CDR3aa: CASSHPFEDTQYF
j_gene: TRBJ1-1; v_gene: TRBV5-1; CDR3aa: CASSSDLGGANTEAFF
j_gene: TRBJ1-2; v_gene: TRBV12-3/TRBV12-4; CDR3aa: CASSLRGSKPNYGYTF
j_gene: TRBJ2-2; v_gene: TRBV30; CDR3aa: CAGDWETGVPGELFF
j_gene: TRBJ2-1; v_gene: TRBV5-1; CDR3aa: CASSLDRAGGLNEQFF
j_gene: TRBJ2-3; v_gene: TRBV28; CDR3aa: CASTPTEGSGYSTDTQYF
j_gene: TRBJ1-1; v_gene: TRBV6-2/TRBV6-3; CDR3aa: CASSPGGYRDTEAFF
j_gene: TRBJ2-3; v_gene: TRBV11-2; CDR3aa: CASTLRGDTQYF
j_gene: TRBJ2-7; v_gene: TRBV6-2/TRBV6-3; CDR3aa: CASSYGTGVPYEQYF
j_gene: TRBJ1-6; v_gene: TRBV20-1; CDR3aa: CSAHARGASPLHF
j_gene: TRBJ2-3; v_gene: TRBV12-3/TRBV12-4; CDR3aa: CASSFSSYLGTGPDTQYF
j_gene: TRBJ2-5; v_gene: TRBV20-1; CDR3aa: CSAFREVKRETQYF
j_gene: TRBJ1-1; v_gene: TRBV6-1; CDR3aa: CASSEGGNRGPTEAFF
j_gene: TRBJ1-4; v_gene: TRBV4-2; CDR3aa: CASSQDAGTNEKLFF
j_gene: TRBJ2-1; v_gene: TRBV5-1; CDR3aa: CASSLSQKKQFF